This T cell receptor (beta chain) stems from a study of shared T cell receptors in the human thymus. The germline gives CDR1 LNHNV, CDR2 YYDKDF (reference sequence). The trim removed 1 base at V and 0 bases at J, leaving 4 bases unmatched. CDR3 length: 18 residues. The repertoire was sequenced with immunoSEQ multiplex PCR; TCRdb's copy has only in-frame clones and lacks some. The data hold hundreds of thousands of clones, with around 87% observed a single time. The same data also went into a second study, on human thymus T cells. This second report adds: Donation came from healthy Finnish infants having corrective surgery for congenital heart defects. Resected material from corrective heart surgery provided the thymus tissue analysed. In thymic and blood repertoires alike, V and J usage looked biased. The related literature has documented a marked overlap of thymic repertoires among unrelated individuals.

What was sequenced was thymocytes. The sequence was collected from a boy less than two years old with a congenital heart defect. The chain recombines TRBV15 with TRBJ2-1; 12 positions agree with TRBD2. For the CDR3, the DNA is TGTGCCACCAGCAGAGGCCAGACTAGCGGGAGCTCCTACAATGAGCAGTTCTTC. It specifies CATSRGQTSGSSYNEQFF. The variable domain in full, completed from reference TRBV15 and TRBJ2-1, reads DAMVIQNPRYQVTQFGKPVTLSCSQTLNHNVMYWYQQKSSQAPKLLFHYYDKDFNNEADTPDNFQSRRPNTSFCFLDIRSPGLGDTAMYLCATSRGQTSGSSYNEQFFGPGTRLTVL.